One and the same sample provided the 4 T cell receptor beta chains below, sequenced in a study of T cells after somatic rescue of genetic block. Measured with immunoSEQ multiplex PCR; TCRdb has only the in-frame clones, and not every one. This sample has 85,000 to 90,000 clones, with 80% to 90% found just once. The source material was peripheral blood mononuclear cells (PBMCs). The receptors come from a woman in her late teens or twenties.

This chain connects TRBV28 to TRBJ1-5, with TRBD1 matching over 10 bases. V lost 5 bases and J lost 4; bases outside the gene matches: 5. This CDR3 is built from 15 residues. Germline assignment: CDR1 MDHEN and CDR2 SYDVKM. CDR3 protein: CASSKPGQGNQPQHF. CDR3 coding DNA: TGTGCCAGCAGTAAGCCGGGACAGGGGAATCAGCCCCAGCATTTT.

DNA for the CDR3: TGTGCCAGCAGTTCAATTCTTTCTCCTACAGGGAGGGATGGCTACACCTTC. This translates into CASSSILSPTGRDGYTF. This rearrangement joins TRBV28 to TRBJ1-2; D might be TRBD1 (6 bases). This CDR3 is built from 17 residues. CDR1 and CDR2 (germline): MDHEN, SYDVKM. Trimming stripped 4 bases from V and 6 bases from J, with 24 bases between.

The CDR3 sequence: CASSPTRLVYEQYF. DNA for the CDR3: TGTGCCAGCTCCCCCACCAGACTAGTGTACGAGCAGTACTTC. The chain links TRBV11-2 to TRBJ2-7, with a possible D match to TRBD2 (6 bases). The ends were cut back, 8 bases at V and 4 bases at J, with 18 bases in the middle. CDR1 and CDR2 from the germline V gene are SGHAT and FQNNGV. The CDR3 is made up of 14 amino acids.

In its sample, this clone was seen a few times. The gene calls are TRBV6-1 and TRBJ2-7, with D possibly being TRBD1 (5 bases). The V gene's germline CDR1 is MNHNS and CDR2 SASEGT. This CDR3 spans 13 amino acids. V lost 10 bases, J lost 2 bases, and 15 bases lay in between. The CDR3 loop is CATISETAYEQYF. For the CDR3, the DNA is TGTGCCACTATCAGTGAGACAGCCTACGAGCAGTACTTC.